This T cell receptor (beta chain) was identified in a study of shared clonotypes between healthy human individuals. Overall study findings and caveats: A handful of donors shared about 5% of their naive CD4 clonotypes.

Only CD45RO-negative cells positively selected for CCR7 counted as naive CD8 cells, so terminally differentiated effector memory CD45RA+ cells were excluded. All donors qualified as healthy HIV-negative adults and had experienced no recent acute infections or vaccinations. Researchers divided each subset's genomic DNA evenly across several immunoSEQ plates. The data were produced by immunoSEQ multiplex PCR, yet TCRdb's version contains in-frame clones alone and is incomplete. The table has 550,000 to 650,000 clones, approximately 96% seen once; the top ten hold less than 0.12%. Points on this clone: The antigen is not known.

With V trimmed by 10 bases and J by 3 bases, 20 bases remained unmatched. The CDR3 is made up of 17 amino acids. Germline CDR1 is MDHEN and CDR2 is SYDVKM. The genes are TRBV28 and TRBJ2-7; TRBD1 matches at 8 bases. The sample consisted of naive CD8+ T cells sorted from blood. The receptor was isolated from a woman aged 25 to 39 in good health. CDR3: CATLGTGQEGVFYEQYF. The CDR3 region has the DNA TGTGCCACTCTGGGGACAGGTCAGGAGGGGGTATTCTACGAGCAGTACTTC.